This TCR beta chain was obtained from a study of blood T cell repertoires in COVID-19. Libraries were prepared by immunoSEQ multiplex PCR; TCRdb keeps only in-frame clonotypes and omits some of them. In the table there are almost 85,000 clones, 75% to 90% of which are singletons. This clone was recorded once. V lost 7 bases and J 4 bases, leaving 20 bases between the germline ends. The CDR3 spans 15 residues. Germline-derived CDR1 and CDR2 are SNHLY and FYNNEI. Sequenced input: PBMCs or T cells enriched from blood (not recorded which). This sequence originates from a woman aged 45 to 65 with acute COVID-19. The rearrangement uses TRBV2 and TRBJ2-7; possibly TRBD1 for D (6 bases). The CDR3 DNA follows: TGTGCCAGCAATCGGGACAACCCGAGCCTTTACGAGCAGTACTTC. Translating gives CASNRDNPSLYEQYF.